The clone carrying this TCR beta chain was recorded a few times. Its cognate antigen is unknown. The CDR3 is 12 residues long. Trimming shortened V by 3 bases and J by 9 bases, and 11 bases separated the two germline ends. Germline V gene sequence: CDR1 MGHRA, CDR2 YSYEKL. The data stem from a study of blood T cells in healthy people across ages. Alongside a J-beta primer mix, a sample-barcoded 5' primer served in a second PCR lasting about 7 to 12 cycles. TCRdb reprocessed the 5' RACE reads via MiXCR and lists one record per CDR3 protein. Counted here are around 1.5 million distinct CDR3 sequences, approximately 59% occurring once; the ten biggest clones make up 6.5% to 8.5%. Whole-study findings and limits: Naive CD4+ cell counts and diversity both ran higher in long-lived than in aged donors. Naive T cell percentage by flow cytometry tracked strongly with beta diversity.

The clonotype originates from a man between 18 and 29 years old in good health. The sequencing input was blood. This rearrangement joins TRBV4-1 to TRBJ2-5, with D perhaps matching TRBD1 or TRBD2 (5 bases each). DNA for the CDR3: TGCGCCAGCAGCCATGGGGGTTTGGCCCAGTACTTC. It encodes CASSHGGLAQYF.